Here is one TCR beta chain with its context. This entry is derived from a study of T cell changes during pregnancy in multiple sclerosis. Data came from immunoSEQ multiplex PCR; TCRdb stores just in-frame clones and leaves some out. The data contain tens of thousands of clones, about 91% of them seen just once; the ten biggest clones take up around 0.41%. Material: CD4+ T cells from peripheral blood mononuclear cells, obtained in the third trimester of pregnancy. The clonotype was recovered from a female donor in good health, enrolled as a control in a pregnancy study.

The CDR3 loop reads CAISDRLVADTQYF. The CDR3, as DNA: TGTGCCATCAGTGACCGACTAGTGGCAGATACGCAGTATTTT. The chain uses TRBV10-3 and TRBJ2-3; D is perhaps TRBD2 (6 bases). CDR1 is ENHRY, CDR2 SYGVKD, per germline. V was trimmed by 3 bases and J by 4 bases, leaving 11 bases between them. The CDR3 has 14 amino acids.